Each of the 21 T cell receptor beta chains below was sequenced from the same sample in a study of T cells in Graves' hyperthyroidism and ophthalmopathy. TCR beta CDR3 regions were amplified from RNA transcripts. HTBI primers drove first-round RT-PCR of the TCR CDR3. MiXCR was run by TCRdb on the multiplex PCR reads, yielding one entry per CDR3 protein. The data contain around 540,000 distinct CDR3 sequences, about 16% of them singletons. Source material: blood. Receptors were obtained from a woman aged 25 to 45 with Graves' ophthalmopathy.

This clonotype was picked up a small number of times. The chain combines TRBV20-1 with TRBJ2-2; TRBD1 might be the D (5 bases). The CDR3 is made up of 14 amino acids. Germline CDR1 DFQATT, CDR2 SNEGSKA (reference sequence). Trimming took off 3 bases at V and 3 bases at J, with 11 bases between the two ends. The CDR3 sequence: CSASRVGDTGELFF. For the CDR3, the DNA is TGCAGTGCTAGCAGGGTTGGGGACACCGGGGAGCTGTTTTTT.

This clonotype was observed at least ten times. V usage is TRBV2 and J usage is TRBJ2-3; D tentatively fits TRBD1 or TRBD2 (7 bases each). The V end lost 6 bases, the J end lost 6 bases, and 16 bases lay between the germline ends. Per the germline V gene, CDR1 is SNHLY and CDR2 is FYNNEI. This CDR3 contains 14 residues. For the CDR3, the DNA is TGTGCCAGCAGAGTAAGCGGGACAGCGGATACGCAGTATTTT. Protein sequence: CASRVSGTADTQYF.

The rearrangement links TRBV27 to TRBJ2-2; no clear D. This CDR3 is 17 amino acids long. Trimming removed 6 bases at V and 3 bases at J, with 20 bases between. In germline, CDR1 is MNHEY, CDR2 SMNVEV (reference sequence). This CDR3 is CASSQRLAYGDTGELFF. CDR3 sequence (DNA): TGTGCCAGCAGCCAAAGGCTGGCTTATGGAGACACCGGGGAGCTGTTTTTT.

This clonotype has at least ten counts. The chain combines TRBV2 with TRBJ2-1; 12 nucleotides line up with TRBD2. The CDR3 consists of 15 residues. Germline loops: CDR1 SNHLY, CDR2 FYNNEI. The V gene end was trimmed by 3 bases and the J gene end by 6 bases; junction bases not matched to a gene: 3. CDR3 amino acids: CASSELLAGGNEQFF. The CDR3 coding sequence is TGTGCCAGCAGTGAGCTACTAGCGGGAGGCAATGAGCAGTTCTTC. Based on the CDR3 plus reference TRBV2 and TRBJ2-1, the full variable domain is EPEVTQTPSHQVTQMGQEVILRCVPISNHLYFYWYRQILGQKVEFLVSFYNNEISEKSEIFDDQFSVERPDGSNFTLKIRSTKLEDSAMYFCASSELLAGGNEQFFGPGTRLTVL.

This clonotype was seen only a few times. The genes are TRBV20-1 and TRBJ1-4, with D hard to call. The length of the CDR3 is 14 residues. V lost 3 bases, J lost 3 bases, and 11 bases lay in between. CDR1 is DFQATT and CDR2 is SNEGSKA in the germline V gene (reference sequence). The CDR3 DNA reads as TGCAGTGCTAGTCGTCCGGGGTCTAATGAAAAACTGTTTTTT. Translating it yields CSASRPGSNEKLFF.

This clonotype has a count of ten or more. The chain is built from TRBV28 and TRBJ2-7; 8 bases are shared with TRBD1. The V and J ends lost 6 bases and 1 base, in that order; junction bases with no gene match: 2. CDR3 size: 13 residues. Germline V gene sequence: CDR1 MDHEN, CDR2 SYDVKM. CDR3 sequence reads: CASRGQASYEQYF. DNA of the CDR3: TGTGCCAGCAGGGGACAGGCGTCCTACGAGCAGTACTTC.

This chain uses TRBV28 with TRBJ1-4, with D uncertain. Trimming shortened V by 9 bases and J by 11 bases, and 16 bases separated the two germline ends. The CDR3 is 12 amino acids. Germline CDR1 MDHEN, CDR2 SYDVKM. The CDR3 DNA sequence: TGTGCCAGTAGTGTCGTAGGGTATAAACTGTTTTTT. Its protein is CASSVVGYKLFF.

The CDR3 loop is CSAREPGLAYNEQFF. In DNA form, the CDR3 reads TGCAGTGCTAGAGAACCGGGCCTGGCATACAATGAGCAGTTCTTC. V usage is TRBV20-1 and J usage is TRBJ2-1; D is ambiguous. There are 15 residues in the CDR3. Germline V lookup: CDR1 DFQATT, CDR2 SNEGSKA (reference sequence). V lost 0 bases, J lost 4 bases, and 13 bases lay in between.

The genes are TRBV20-1 and TRBJ1-2; 7 nucleotides match TRBD1. The CDR3 is 14 amino acids. Germline V CDR1 and CDR2: DFQATT, SNEGSKA (reference sequence). The ends lost 6 bases at V and 5 bases at J; junction bases unmatched: 12. CDR3 in amino acids: CSASLLGGAYGYTF. The DNA of the CDR3 is TGCAGTGCCAGCTTGCTAGGGGGCGCGTATGGCTACACCTTC.

This clonotype was seen repeatedly, ten times or more. V and J are TRBV24-1 and TRBJ2-1; 8 positions agree with TRBD2. J was trimmed by 6 bases and V by 10 bases; bases with no gene match: 13. This CDR3 has 15 amino acids. Germline CDR1 is KGHDR and CDR2 is SFDVKD. The CDR3 protein is CATEKAGTRRNEQFF. In nucleotides, the CDR3 is TGTGCCACAGAAAAGGCCGGGACTAGACGCAATGAGCAGTTCTTC.

The rearrangement links TRBV25-1 to TRBJ2-1, with 13 bases that match TRBD2. The junction had 11 bases not matched to a gene; V was cut back by 2 bases and J by 10 bases. CDR1 and CDR2 from the germline V gene are MGHDK and SYGVNS. This CDR3 is built from 17 residues. The CDR3 region is CASSETGTSGTRGEQFF. As DNA, the CDR3 is TGTGCCAGCAGTGAAACGGGGACTAGCGGGACTCGAGGGGAGCAGTTCTTC.

This clonotype was seen more than once but under ten times. This rearrangement joins TRBV5-1 to TRBJ1-6, with D unresolved. CDR1 is SGHRS, CDR2 YFSETQ, per germline. The CDR3 runs 15 residues. The ends were cut back, 0 bases at V and 6 bases at J, with 10 bases in the middle. The CDR3 reads CASSLDGPLNSPLHF. The CDR3 nucleotides read TGCGCCAGCAGCTTGGACGGTCCCCTTAATTCACCCCTCCACTTT.

This clonotype was observed a handful of times. This chain connects TRBV20-1 to TRBJ2-7; 10 bases map to TRBD2. The V gene's germline CDR1 is DFQATT and CDR2 SNEGSKA (reference sequence). The CDR3 covers 18 residues. V lost 0 bases and J lost 2; bases outside the gene matches: 13. The CDR3 reads CSARELLAGALAPYEQYF. CDR3 nucleotide sequence: TGCAGTGCTAGAGAATTGCTAGCGGGAGCTTTGGCTCCCTACGAGCAGTACTTC.

This chain uses TRBV27 with TRBJ2-7, with 7 positions matching TRBD1. Losses at the gene ends were 6 bases for V and 7 bases for J; bases not matched to a gene: 9. This CDR3 spans 13 amino acids. CDR1 is MNHEY and CDR2 is SMNVEV in the germline V gene (reference sequence). Here the CDR3 DNA reads TGTGCCAGCAGCTCCCGGGACAGTCCAGAGCAGTACTTC. This translates into CASSSRDSPEQYF.

This clonotype was detected many times. This sequence joins TRBV7-8 and TRBJ2-7, with a weak D call TRBD2 (5 bases). In germline, CDR1 is SGHVS, CDR2 FQNEAQ. V shed 2 bases and J shed 6 bases, with 20 bases lying between them. CDR3 size: 16 residues. The CDR3 loop reads CASSLSLGLLSGEQYF. The CDR3 coding sequence is TGTGCCAGCAGCTTATCACTTGGACTCCTCTCGGGCGAGCAGTACTTC.

Only a few counts were recorded for this clonotype. This sequence joins TRBV29-1 and TRBJ2-2; D is perhaps TRBD1 (6 bases). Germline values: CDR1 SQVTM, CDR2 ANQGSEA. The CDR3 has 14 amino acids. V lost 5 bases to trimming and J lost 0 bases, with 10 bases between them. This CDR3 is CSVSGTSNTGELFF. CDR3 DNA: TGCAGCGTTTCCGGGACATCGAACACCGGGGAGCTGTTTTTT.

This clonotype has more than one count but fewer than ten. This chain links TRBV9 with TRBJ2-2; D possibly uses TRBD1 or TRBD2 (5 bases each). The ends were cut back, 3 bases at V and 2 bases at J, with 11 bases in the middle. The CDR3 loop spans 15 amino acids. Germline V lookup: CDR1 SGDLS, CDR2 YYNGEE. In DNA form, the CDR3 reads TGTGCCAGCAGCGCAGGGACGGGAAACACCGGGGAGCTGTTTTTT. Protein product: CASSAGTGNTGELFF.

This clonotype was counted between two and nine times. This chain links TRBV12-3 or TRBV12-4 with TRBJ1-4, with 9 bases lining up with TRBD1. CDR3 length: 15 amino acids. The trim removed 6 bases at V and 8 bases at J, leaving 10 bases unmatched. The CDR3 DNA follows: TGTGCCAGCAGGGGGATTACAGGGGGCGCGGAAAAACTGTTTTTT. This translates into CASRGITGGAEKLFF.

The table lists this clonotype with a few counts. This rearrangement joins TRBV7-2 to TRBJ2-7, with 7 bases matching TRBD2. The CDR3 extends over 14 amino acids. Germline CDR1 SGHTA, CDR2 FQGNSA. J was trimmed by 4 bases and V by 5 bases; bases with no gene match: 8. The CDR3 loop is CASSPPGLRYEQYF. The CDR3 coding sequence is TGTGCCAGCAGCCCACCGGGACTAAGGTACGAGCAGTACTTC.

The chain links TRBV28 to TRBJ2-1; 9 bases are shared with TRBD1. V trimming: 5 bases; J trimming: 3 bases; junction bases outside the gene matches: 2. The CDR3 loop spans 14 amino acids. CDR1 is MDHEN and CDR2 is SYDVKM in the germline V gene. The CDR3 spells CASSRDRVYNEQFF. CDR3 nucleotide sequence: TGTGCCAGCAGTCGGGACAGGGTCTACAATGAGCAGTTCTTC.

This clonotype was counted ten times or more. The chain joins TRBV12-3 or TRBV12-4 to TRBJ2-7; unclear D gene. This CDR3 comprises 13 residues. V was clipped by 3 bases and J by 0 bases, with 6 bases between them. The CDR3 nucleotides read TGTGCCAGCAGTTTCGACATCTCCTACGAGCAGTACTTC. It translates to CASSFDISYEQYF.